The source of this T cell receptor beta chain is a study of follicular helper T cells after annual influenza vaccination. Profiling relied on immunoSEQ multiplex PCR, and the TCRdb table lists in-frame clones only, not all of them. The sample has 2,000 to 2,500 clones, around 87% seen once; the top ten hold 2.5% to 3.5%. The CDR3 is made up of 12 amino acids. V was shortened by 4 bases and J by 4 bases, with 8 bases between the two germline ends. CDR1 MNHEY and CDR2 SVGAGI come from the germline V gene. Time point indicated: 2015-2016 season, pre-vaccination. Each time point used about 40 to 100 mL of blood.

The chain is built from TRBV6-5 and TRBJ2-7; D call uncertain. The sequences come from CXCR5- memory CD4+ T cells sorted from blood, collected on the day of influenza vaccination. This clonotype was sampled from an adult who received the influenza vaccine. The CDR3: CASSSLRYEQYF. The CDR3 DNA follows: TGTGCCAGCAGTTCCCTGAGGTACGAGCAGTACTTC.